This paragraph covers one TCR beta chain sequence. Antigen unknown. Specified time point: cycle 4 day 1 (C4D1), after more than five weeks of nivolumab. All patients relapsed after autologous stem cell transplantation, and brentuximab vedotin exposure varied. Complete response, partial response or progressive disease was recorded as best response. These data come from a study of PD-1 blockade in classical Hodgkin lymphoma. At the level of the study: Patients were administered nivolumab (3 mg/kg intravenously) every 2 weeks.

The CDR3 runs to 12 residues. Germline V gene lookup returns CDR1 SNHLY and CDR2 FYNNEI. V shed 1 base and J shed 9 bases, with 9 bases lying between them. Repertoires were generated with immunoSEQ multiplex PCR, while TCRdb's copy carries only in-frame clones and drops some. The sample carries 25,000 to 30,000 clones, 80% recorded once. Whole-study findings and limits: For complete responders, baseline diversity was comparable to that of newly diagnosed patients.

The receptor comes from a human donor with classical Hodgkin lymphoma. The gene calls are TRBV2 and TRBJ1-2, with unresolved D. The starting material was peripheral blood mononuclear cells (PBMCs), obtained before the fourth cycle of nivolumab. The CDR3 sequence: CASSEGEPSYTF. CDR3 nucleotides: TGTGCCAGCAGTGAAGGCGAACCTAGCTACACCTTC.